One sample yielded the 15 T cell receptor beta chains listed below, sequenced in a study of cytomegalovirus exposure and HLA in healthy donors. Both 60 Vbeta primers and 13 Jbeta primers went into the PCR. Sequencing was performed with immunoSEQ multiplex PCR; in TCRdb, only in-frame clones are kept and a portion is missing. This sample has a few hundred thousand clones, with roughly 80% found just once. Sequencing was performed on PBMCs. The receptor set was obtained from a man aged 25-40 years in good health and CMV-seronegative.

This sequence joins TRBV9 and TRBJ2-1; the match to TRBD2 covers 10 bases. J lost 9 bases, V lost 4 bases, and 10 bases had no gene match. This CDR3 is 15 amino acids long. Germline loops: CDR1 SGDLS, CDR2 YYNGEE. The DNA for the CDR3 is TGTGCCAGCAGCAGAGCGGGGGGGCCAGTCCGTGAGCAGTTCTTC. It is translated as CASSRAGGPVREQFF.

About this clone itself: This specimen includes other DNA sequences encoding the same CDR3. The chain uses TRBV7-9 and TRBJ2-5; possible D gene TRBD2, 6 bases. Germline V gene sequence: CDR1 SEHNR, CDR2 FQNEAQ (reference sequence). Trimming removed 5 bases from V and 5 bases from J, with 12 bases in between. This CDR3 is 13 amino acids long. The CDR3 loop is CASSRSGGETQYF. Written as DNA, the CDR3 is TGTGCCAGCAGCCGTTCTGGGGGGGAGACCCAGTACTTC.

The V and J genes are TRBV15 and TRBJ1-4; D not certain. The V and J ends lost 1 base and 4 bases respectively, with 10 bases between them. CDR1 and CDR2 (germline): LNHNV, YYDKDF (reference sequence). The CDR3 extends over 15 amino acids. The CDR3 DNA reads as TGTGCCACCAGCAGAGCTTACAGACGTAATGAAAAACTGTTTTTT. Translated, it gives CATSRAYRRNEKLFF. Full variable domain (rest looked up from reference TRBV15 and TRBJ1-4): DAMVIQNPRYQVTQFGKPVTLSCSQTLNHNVMYWYQQKSSQAPKLLFHYYDKDFNNEADTPDNFQSRRPNTSFCFLDIRSPGLGDTAMYLCATSRAYRRNEKLFFGSGTQLSVL.

The V call is TRBV5-1, the J call TRBJ2-3; 8 nucleotides agree with TRBD1. This CDR3 region has 15 residues. The germline V gene has CDR1 SGHRS and CDR2 YFSETQ. V dropped 0 bases and J dropped 1; count of bases not matched to a gene: 1. The CDR3 here is CASSLVQGGTDTQYF. DNA of the CDR3: TGCGCCAGCAGCTTGGTACAGGGGGGCACAGATACGCAGTATTTT.

The chain combines TRBV6-1 with TRBJ1-4, with 9 positions matching TRBD1. CDR1 and CDR2 from the germline V gene are MNHNS and SASEGT. The CDR3 covers 15 residues. After removal of 0 bases from V and 10 bases from J, the junction contained 6 bases not matched to a gene. The CDR3 bases are TGTGCCAGCAGTGAAGCGTGGACAGGGGTATCAAAACTGTTTTTT. Encoded protein: CASSEAWTGVSKLFF.

V gene TRBV28 combines with J gene TRBJ2-1, with D perhaps matching TRBD1 (6 bases). The CDR3 length is 15 residues. Trimming removed 5 bases at V and 7 bases at J, with 18 bases between. CDR1 is MDHEN, CDR2 SYDVKM, per germline. The CDR3 DNA is TGTGCCAGCAGTCTACAGTTATCAGGGGTGAATGAGCAGTTCTTC. Amino acids: CASSLQLSGVNEQFF.

The gene calls are TRBV28 and TRBJ2-1; 10 bases fit TRBD2. Germline V gene lookup returns CDR1 MDHEN and CDR2 SYDVKM. V was clipped by 0 bases and J by 8 bases; unmatched bases: 1. This CDR3 comprises 14 residues. The CDR3 here is CASSLWLAGDEQFF. CDR3 coding DNA: TGTGCCAGCAGTTTATGGCTAGCGGGGGATGAGCAGTTCTTC.

This clone was found a few times. The rearrangement links TRBV19 to TRBJ1-2, with D hard to call. Germline V lookup: CDR1 LNHDA, CDR2 SQIVND (reference sequence). Deletions cut 7 bases from V and 4 bases from J, with 13 bases between. The CDR3 length is 13 residues. The CDR3 region has the DNA TGTGCCAGTACACCCAGCGACCCCTATGGCTACACCTTC. Protein: CASTPSDPYGYTF.

The chain joins TRBV5-1 to TRBJ1-3, with a tentative D call TRBD1 (6 bases). V was trimmed by 7 bases and J by 1 base, leaving 9 bases between them. Germline V gives CDR1 SGHRS, CDR2 YFSETQ. The CDR3 totals 13 residues. The CDR3 region has the DNA TGCGCCAGCGGAACAGGGTCTGGAAACACCATATATTTT. Amino acids: CASGTGSGNTIYF.

The genes are TRBV19 and TRBJ1-5; a possible D gene is TRBD1 (6 bases). CDR1 and CDR2 from the germline V gene are LNHDA and SQIVND (reference sequence). The CDR3 contains 14 residues. V lost 3 bases and J lost 1, with 7 bases in between. The CDR3 nucleotides are TGTGCCAGTAGTATCCAGGGGAGCAATCAGCCCCAGCATTTT. This translates into CASSIQGSNQPQHF. Complete variable domain (other parts from reference TRBV19 and TRBJ1-5): DGGITQSPKYLFRKEGQNVTLSCEQNLNHDAMYWYRQDPGQGLRLIYYSQIVNDFQKGDIAEGYSVSREKKESFPLTVTSAQKNPTAFYLCASSIQGSNQPQHFGDGTRLSIL.

V is TRBV6-5 and J is TRBJ2-1; no clear D gene. The CDR3 extends over 16 amino acids. The V and J ends lost 4 bases and 6 bases respectively, with 19 bases between them. Germline V CDR1 and CDR2: MNHEY, SVGAGI. The CDR3 reads CASSSRGKTMGNEQFF. In DNA, the CDR3 is TGTGCCAGCAGTTCCCGCGGTAAAACAATGGGCAATGAGCAGTTCTTC.

The CDR3 DNA reads TGTGCCAGCAGCTCGCCCGCTTTCCGGGGGGGCCAGGAGACCCAGTACTTC. Residues: CASSSPAFRGGQETQYF. The J gene is TRBJ2-5, the V gene TRBV7-2; the match to TRBD2 covers 8 bases. In germline, CDR1 is SGHTA, CDR2 FQGNSA. This CDR3 has 17 amino acids. Trimming removed 4 bases from V and 5 bases from J; junction bases left unmatched: 15.

This clone has only one observation. The rearrangement joins TRBV9 to TRBJ1-6; TRBD1 agrees at 7 bases. Germline V lookup: CDR1 SGDLS, CDR2 YYNGEE. J gave up 5 bases and V 1 base, and 6 bases lay outside the gene matches. The CDR3 covers 16 residues. The CDR3 here is CASSVMWDSNNSPLHF. In DNA, the CDR3 is TGTGCCAGCAGCGTAATGTGGGACAGCAATAATTCACCCCTCCACTTT.

The genes are TRBV27 and TRBJ1-6, with 9 bases fitting TRBD1. Per germline, CDR1 MNHEY and CDR2 SMNVEV (reference sequence). This CDR3 region has 16 residues. V trimming: 7 bases; J trimming: 7 bases; junction bases outside the gene matches: 11. CDR3 region: CASTLSPGQGNSPLHF. In nucleotides, the CDR3 is TGTGCCAGCACCCTATCGCCGGGACAGGGAAATTCACCCCTCCACTTT.

The chain joins TRBV27 to TRBJ1-2; D may be TRBD1 (5 bases). This CDR3 has 15 amino acids. V was pared by 3 bases and J by 8 bases, with 19 bases between. Germline V lookup: CDR1 MNHEY, CDR2 SMNVEV (reference sequence). The CDR3 bases are TGTGCCAGCAGTTTTAGCAGGGCAGGAGGGGAGGGCTACACCTTC. This translates into CASSFSRAGGEGYTF.